Presented here are 22 T cell receptor beta chains from one specimen sequenced in a study of cytomegalovirus exposure and HLA in healthy donors. Researchers ran the PCR with 60 Vbeta and 13 Jbeta primers. Clones were sequenced by immunoSEQ multiplex PCR, and TCRdb holds only the in-frame ones, with some missing. This table has 150,000 to 200,000 clones, 55% to 70% appearing once. Sequencing input: PBMCs. These receptors originate from a middle-aged woman in good health and CMV-seropositive.

This clone was detected a few times. The CDR3 nucleotides are TGTGCCAGCAGCTCGGAGGGGAGGGGACCCCAGCATTTT. Protein sequence: CASSSEGRGPQHF. V gene TRBV6-5 combines with J gene TRBJ1-5, with D possibly TRBD1 on 5 matching bases. V was shortened by 6 bases and J by 10 bases, with 16 bases between the two germline ends. Germline V gene data show CDR1 as MNHEY and CDR2 as SVGAGI. This CDR3 is 13 amino acids long.

V is TRBV2 and J is TRBJ2-5, with TRBD2 matching over 15 bases. The DNA end lines up better with TRBJ2-7; the J call may be wrong. There are 15 residues in the CDR3. From germline, CDR1 is SNHLY and CDR2 FYNNEI. The chain's CDR3 is CASRGTSGGQDEQYF. The CDR3 nucleotides read TGTGCCAGCAGGGGGACTAGCGGGGGGCAGGACGAGCAGTACTTC.

The V call is TRBV2, the J call TRBJ2-1; 10 nucleotides agree with TRBD2. J lost 9 bases, V lost 2 bases, and 4 bases had no gene match. This CDR3 has 14 residues. CDR1 and CDR2 (germline): SNHLY, FYNNEI. The CDR3, as DNA: TGTGCCAGCAGTGAAAGAGCGGGAGGGGGTGAGCAGTTCTTC. This gives the protein CASSERAGGGEQFF. Complete variable domain (other parts from reference TRBV2 and TRBJ2-1): EPEVTQTPSHQVTQMGQEVILRCVPISNHLYFYWYRQILGQKVEFLVSFYNNEISEKSEIFDDQFSVERPDGSNFTLKIRSTKLEDSAMYFCASSERAGGGEQFFGPGTRLTVL.

The sample holds a few counts of this clone. This chain uses TRBV5-1 with TRBJ2-1; TRBD2 agrees at 10 bases. From germline, CDR1 is SGHRS and CDR2 YFSETQ. CDR3 length: 14 amino acids. Unmatched junction bases numbered 4, after V lost 5 bases and J lost 5 bases. CDR3 in amino acids: CASSGTSDNNEQFF. The DNA for the CDR3 is TGCGCCAGCAGTGGGACTAGCGATAACAATGAGCAGTTCTTC.

The rearrangement links TRBV29-1 to TRBJ2-3; 8 bases fit TRBD1. CDR1 and CDR2 from the germline V gene are SQVTM and ANQGSEA. Losses at the gene ends were 6 bases for V and 3 bases for J; bases not matched to a gene: 5. The CDR3 consists of 13 residues. The CDR3 is CSVDRGGTDTQYF. DNA for the CDR3: TGCAGCGTCGACAGGGGAGGAACAGATACGCAGTATTTT.

This clone was recorded once. This rearrangement joins TRBV10-1 to TRBJ2-5, with 9 bases aligning to TRBD2. CDR3 length: 17 amino acids. V was clipped by 5 bases and J by 4 bases; unmatched bases: 14. The germline gives CDR1 WNHNN, CDR2 SYGVQD (reference sequence). The chain's CDR3 is CASSRLGRGGVGETQYF. The CDR3, as DNA: TGCGCCAGCAGTCGATTGGGCCGCGGGGGGGTGGGAGAGACCCAGTACTTC.

The chain employs TRBV12-5 and TRBJ1-6; the match to TRBD1 covers 7 bases. The CDR3 extends over 15 amino acids. J was trimmed by 8 bases and V by 1 base; bases with no gene match: 5. Per germline, CDR1 LGHNT and CDR2 FRNRAP. The CDR3 DNA reads as TGTGCTAGTGGTTTGGACAGGGGTTGGGATTCACCCCTCCACTTT. Encoded protein: CASGLDRGWDSPLHF.

This clone is a singleton in its sample. J is TRBJ2-7 and V is TRBV5-1, with a possible D match to TRBD2 (6 bases). From germline, CDR1 is SGHRS and CDR2 YFSETQ. Deletions cut 4 bases from V and 3 bases from J, with 17 bases between. The CDR3 is made up of 15 amino acids. The CDR3 region has the DNA TGCGCCAGCAGCCGCGAGGGACTCCCCGTCTACGAGCAGTACTTC. The encoded protein is CASSREGLPVYEQYF.

The V and J genes are TRBV5-1 and TRBJ2-5; 8 positions match TRBD1. After removal of 0 bases from V and 4 bases from J, the junction contained 8 bases not matched to a gene. CDR1 is SGHRS, CDR2 YFSETQ, per germline. This CDR3 is 16 amino acids long. CDR3 region: CASSLGTGSIAETQYF. The CDR3 DNA is TGCGCCAGCAGCTTGGGGACAGGGTCGATCGCAGAGACCCAGTACTTC.

The rearrangement links TRBV7-6 to TRBJ2-1, with 7 bases fitting TRBD2. CDR3 length equals 15 residues. CDR1 and CDR2 (germline): SGHVS, FNYEAQ. V lost 5 bases, J lost 4 bases, and 8 bases stayed unmatched. For the CDR3, the DNA is TGTGCCAGCAGCCCTCGGGCGGGAGATTACAATGAGCAGTTCTTC. Protein: CASSPRAGDYNEQFF.

The chain is built from TRBV25-1 and TRBJ1-2, with a tentative D call TRBD1 (6 bases). This CDR3 region has 15 residues. V lost 4 bases and J lost 4, with 16 bases in between. CDR1 MGHDK and CDR2 SYGVNS come from the germline V gene. The CDR3 loop is CASSGKTGTLYGYTF. CDR3 bases: TGTGCCAGCAGTGGCAAGACCGGGACACTCTATGGCTACACCTTC.

This chain connects TRBV19 to TRBJ1-1; D remains ambiguous. V was cut by 1 base and J by 1 base, with 7 bases left in between. There are 14 residues in the CDR3. Germline values: CDR1 LNHDA, CDR2 SQIVND (reference sequence). The CDR3 region has the DNA TGTGCCAGTAGTATAGTCGCGGAGAACACTGAAGCTTTCTTT. Translating it yields CASSIVAENTEAFF.

This rearrangement joins TRBV7-9 to TRBJ1-1; 10 nucleotides line up with TRBD1. After removal of 1 base from V and 3 bases from J, the junction contained 8 bases not matched to a gene. The germline CDR1 and CDR2 sequences are SEHNR and FQNEAQ (reference sequence). The CDR3 runs to 17 residues. The CDR3: CASSLVWTGGGYTEAFF. CDR3 sequence (DNA): TGTGCCAGCAGCTTAGTGTGGACAGGGGGAGGGTACACTGAAGCTTTCTTT.

This clone has a single count. V gene TRBV9 combines with J gene TRBJ1-4; tentatively, D is TRBD1 (5 bases). Between the trimmed V and J ends, which lost 3 bases and 5 bases, there was a span of 11 bases. This CDR3 region has 14 residues. The germline gives CDR1 SGDLS, CDR2 YYNGEE. CDR3 sequence: CASSAWGGNEKLFF. The CDR3 DNA reads as TGTGCCAGCAGCGCCTGGGGGGGAAATGAAAAACTGTTTTTT.

The chain is built from TRBV5-1 and TRBJ1-3, with D possibly being TRBD1 (6 bases). The CDR3 has 17 amino acids. CDR1 and CDR2 from the germline V gene are SGHRS and YFSETQ. V lost 1 base and J lost 2, with 16 bases in between. The CDR3 nucleotides read TGCGCCAGCAGCTTGAACTCGGGACAAGAACCTGGAAACACCATATATTTT. The encoded protein is CASSLNSGQEPGNTIYF.

The rearrangement links TRBV4-3 to TRBJ2-2; TRBD1 might be the D (6 bases). Germline CDR1 and CDR2: LGHNA and YSLEER. Between the trimmed V and J ends, which lost 1 base and 3 bases, there was a span of 15 bases. The CDR3 loop spans 17 amino acids. CDR3 loop: CASSQVLGAGDTGELFF. CDR3 nucleotide sequence: TGCGCCAGCAGCCAAGTTCTGGGGGCAGGTGACACCGGGGAGCTGTTTTTT.

The genes are TRBV9 and TRBJ2-1, with 10 bases fitting TRBD2. The V and J ends lost 1 base and 4 bases, in that order; junction bases with no gene match: 14. This CDR3 region has 19 residues. Germline CDR1 is SGDLS and CDR2 is YYNGEE. The CDR3 sequence is CASSVSSRTSGNGYNEQFF. Here the CDR3 DNA reads TGTGCCAGCAGCGTATCGAGTCGAACTAGCGGGAATGGATACAATGAGCAGTTCTTC.

The CDR3 region has the DNA TGTGCCAGCTCACAGGCGGGAATCCAAGAGACCCAGTACTTC. Translation gives CASSQAGIQETQYF. The V call is TRBV18, the J call TRBJ2-5, with a tentative D call TRBD2 (6 bases). Germline assignment: CDR1 KGHSH and CDR2 LQKENI. The CDR3 sequence is 14 residues long. Trimming shortened V by 4 bases and J by 1 base, and 10 bases separated the two germline ends.

This clone came up once. This chain joins TRBV5-4 and TRBJ2-7, with D unclear. Per germline, CDR1 SGHNT and CDR2 YYREEE (reference sequence). Deletions cut 5 bases from V and 0 bases from J, with 9 bases between. The CDR3 totals 13 residues. The CDR3, as DNA: TGTGCCAGCAGAGTCAGTGACTCCTACGAGCAGTACTTC. This translates into CASRVSDSYEQYF.

This clone was seen a few times. The chain combines TRBV6-6 with TRBJ2-3; D gene ambiguous. V gave up 0 bases and J gave up 2 bases, with 12 bases separating them. The CDR3 covers 16 residues. Germline loops: CDR1 MNHNY, CDR2 SVGAGI (reference sequence). The CDR3 reads CASSYSPLFPTDTQYF. The CDR3 bases are TGTGCCAGCAGTTACTCCCCGTTGTTTCCCACAGATACGCAGTATTTT.

This clone was counted a few times. This sequence joins TRBV7-2 and TRBJ2-5; possibly TRBD1 for D (6 bases). The CDR3 loop spans 13 amino acids. Germline-derived CDR1 and CDR2 are SGHTA and FQGNSA. V lost 6 bases and J lost 5, with 13 bases in between. The CDR3 loop is CASRVQGMETQYF. The CDR3 coding sequence is TGTGCCAGCAGGGTACAGGGAATGGAGACCCAGTACTTC.

The chain uses TRBV9 and TRBJ1-1; D is ambiguous. The CDR3 is 14 amino acids. Germline lookup yields CDR1 SGDLS and CDR2 YYNGEE. V was clipped by 0 bases and J by 0 bases, with 6 bases between them. The CDR3 spells CASSVGLVNTEAFF. In nucleotides, the CDR3 is TGTGCCAGCAGCGTAGGACTGGTGAACACTGAAGCTTTCTTT.